These T cell receptor beta chains were read from a single sample in a study of blood T cell repertoires in COVID-19. Some clones are missing from TCRdb's copy, which holds only in-frame ones; the method was immunoSEQ multiplex PCR. The table includes some 220,000 clones, roughly 84% detected once. The sequenced sample was peripheral blood. These TCRs come from a woman older than 75 with active or convalescent COVID-19. Both conserved end residues are part of each CDR3. D genes are given only for firm matches. The size field is filled for only some rows; it gives once, few, many or a size class.

CDR3 DNA,CDR3 protein,J gene,clone size,V gene,D gene
TGTGCCAGCAGCCTTCGACAGGGTGATGAAAAACTGTTTTTT,CASSLRQGDEKLFF,TRBJ1-4,NA,TRBV3-1/TRBV3-2,TRBD1
TGCAGTGCTGGTGAACGGGGAGAGACCCAGTACTTC,CSAGERGETQYF,TRBJ2-5,NA,TRBV20-1,NA
TGTGCCAGCAGTGACCCTAGCGGGGGGGCCTACGAGCAGTACTTC,CASSDPSGGAYEQYF,TRBJ2-7,NA,TRBV28,TRBD2
TGCGCCAGCAGCTTGGACAAGAACTATGGCTACACCTTC,CASSLDKNYGYTF,TRBJ1-2,NA,TRBV5-1,NA
TGTGCCAGCAGCGTAGGACGGGAGGGCCGTGGCGGGGAGCTGTTTTTT,CASSVGREGRGGELFF,TRBJ2-2,few,TRBV9,TRBD2
TGTGCCAGCAGCTTAGGGACTAGCGCCTCCTACGAGCAGTACTTC,CASSLGTSASYEQYF,TRBJ2-7,NA,TRBV7-2,TRBD2
TGCGCCAGCAGCTTGGGCGGATTTCTTTACAATGAGCAGTTCTTC,CASSLGGFLYNEQFF,TRBJ2-1,once,TRBV5-1,NA
TGTGCCATCAGTGAACAACCGACATATGGCTACACCTTC,CAISEQPTYGYTF,TRBJ1-2,NA,TRBV10-3,NA
TGTGCCAGCCCCCGTGCAGATACGCAGTATTTT,CASPRADTQYF,TRBJ2-3,NA,TRBV6-9,NA
TGTGCCTGGAGTGCCTTCGGACAGTCTGGGGCCAACGTCCTGACTTTC,CAWSAFGQSGANVLTF,TRBJ2-6,few,TRBV30,NA
TGTGCCACCGGGACAGGGGGCCGTGGGGCCAACGTCCTGACTTTC,CATGTGGRGANVLTF,TRBJ2-6,NA,TRBV6-5,TRBD1
TGCAGCGTTGAAGTCGCGTCTCGAGTTTCCTACGAGCAGTACTTC,CSVEVASRVSYEQYF,TRBJ2-7,NA,TRBV29-1,NA
TGTGCCAGCTCACCACCGTCGACTAGCGGCAATGAGCAGTTCTTC,CASSPPSTSGNEQFF,TRBJ2-1,NA,TRBV18,TRBD2
TGTGCCAGCTACAGGGGTTACGAGCAGTACTTC,CASYRGYEQYF,TRBJ2-7,NA,TRBV6-5,TRBD1
TGTGCCAGCAGTCCTAGTATGGCGTGGATGAACACTGAAGCTTTCTTT,CASSPSMAWMNTEAFF,TRBJ1-1,NA,TRBV28,NA
TGTGCCAGCAGCTTTGGAGCACGGGGTGAAAAACTGTTTTTT,CASSFGARGEKLFF,TRBJ1-4,NA,TRBV7-9,NA
TGTGCCAGCAGCTTAGTGGTTCTTACTAGCGGGAGGAAGGCCGGGGAGCTGTTTTTT,CASSLVVLTSGRKAGELFF,TRBJ2-2,NA,TRBV7-2,TRBD2
TGCGCCAGCAGCTTGGGCCCTTCGGGCGGGAACAATGAGCAGTTCTTC,CASSLGPSGGNNEQFF,TRBJ2-1,NA,TRBV5-1,NA
TGTGCCAGCTCACCGATACAGGGCTGGCGGAAAGAGACCCAGTACTTC,CASSPIQGWRKETQYF,TRBJ2-5,NA,TRBV18,NA
TGTGCCAGCAGTGAAAAGACAGGGTATGAAAAACTGTTTTTT,CASSEKTGYEKLFF,TRBJ1-4,once,TRBV2,TRBD1
TGTGCCAGCAGCTTCCGGGTAAGCGGCTACAATGAGCAGTTCTTC,CASSFRVSGYNEQFF,TRBJ2-1,NA,TRBV7-9,NA
TGTGCCAGCAGCGTCCGGGACTCGAACACCGGGGAGCTGTTTTTT,CASSVRDSNTGELFF,TRBJ2-2,once,TRBV9,NA
TGTGCCAGCAGCCCCCAAGGGGGAGCCTCCGAGCAGTACTTC,CASSPQGGASEQYF,TRBJ2-7,NA,TRBV7-3,NA
TGTGCCAGCAGCTCATACCCCGGGACACCTAGCACAGATACACAGTATTTT,CASSSYPGTPSTDTQYF,TRBJ2-3,NA,TRBV7-2,NA
TGTGCCAGCAGCTTACAACAGGGGGCGAACACCGGGGAGCTGTTTTTT,CASSLQQGANTGELFF,TRBJ2-2,NA,TRBV11-3,TRBD1
TGTGCCAGCAGTTTGGTGACAGCCAATATAGCGAACACTGAAGCTTTCTTT,CASSLVTANIANTEAFF,TRBJ1-1,NA,TRBV27,NA
TGCGCCAGCAGCTCGGGAGGCAGTCCTAACTATGGCTACACCTTC,CASSSGGSPNYGYTF,TRBJ1-2,once,TRBV5-1,NA
TGTGCCAGCTCACCAGGGACAGGGGGCGACTATGGCTACACCTTC,CASSPGTGGDYGYTF,TRBJ1-2,NA,TRBV18,TRBD1
TGTGCCAGCAGCTTGGACAGGACACGCTATGGCTACACCTTC,CASSLDRTRYGYTF,TRBJ1-2,NA,TRBV5-8,NA
TGTGCCAGCAGCGTAGACGGGGGGGCCGGCGAGCAGTACTTC,CASSVDGGAGEQYF,TRBJ2-7,NA,TRBV9,TRBD2
TGTGCCAGCAGCTTAGGGCTAGCACAAGAGACCCAGTACTTC,CASSLGLAQETQYF,TRBJ2-5,NA,TRBV11-3,NA
TGTGCCAGCAGCTCACAGGGGGGATTAGAAGAGACCCAGTACTTC,CASSSQGGLEETQYF,TRBJ2-5,few,TRBV2,TRBD1
TGTGCCAGCAGCTTATATCTACAGAGGAACACTGAAGCTTTCTTT,CASSLYLQRNTEAFF,TRBJ1-1,NA,TRBV5-8,NA
TGCGCCAGCAGCTTGGGGGGCGGGGGCACTGAAGCTTTCTTT,CASSLGGGGTEAFF,TRBJ1-1,NA,TRBV5-1,NA
TGCGCCAGCAGCCTGGACTCGTACCAAGAGACCCAGTACTTC,CASSLDSYQETQYF,TRBJ2-5,NA,TRBV5-1,NA
TGTGCCAGCAGGCCACCCGGGGGAGCACTCGAGCAGTACTTC,CASRPPGGALEQYF,TRBJ2-7,NA,TRBV5-5,NA
TGTGCCAGCAGCGTCATCGGAAACACCATATATTTT,CASSVIGNTIYF,TRBJ1-3,NA,TRBV11-2,NA
TGTGCCAGCAGCCGGACTAGCGGAGCCAAAAACATTCAGTACTTC,CASSRTSGAKNIQYF,TRBJ2-4,NA,TRBV6-5,TRBD2
TGTGCCAGCTGTTTAAAATTTGACGACAGGGGGATCAATCAGCCCCAGCATTTT,CASCLKFDDRGINQPQHF,TRBJ1-5,few,TRBV28,TRBD1
TGTGCCAGCAGTCCGGGACAGGGCAGGGACACTGAAGCTTTCTTT,CASSPGQGRDTEAFF,TRBJ1-1,few,TRBV6-5,TRBD1
TGCGCCAGCAGCTCATTCCCCGGGACACGAGGATACGAGCAGTACTTC,CASSSFPGTRGYEQYF,TRBJ2-7,NA,TRBV5-1,NA
TGTGCCAGTAGTATATCGGCCAGGGCGGGGGAGACCCAGTACTTC,CASSISARAGETQYF,TRBJ2-5,NA,TRBV19,NA
TGTGCCAGCAACCGCGGGAGCCCTCCCCCCGGGGAGCTGTTTTTT,CASNRGSPPPGELFF,TRBJ2-2,NA,TRBV6-5,TRBD2